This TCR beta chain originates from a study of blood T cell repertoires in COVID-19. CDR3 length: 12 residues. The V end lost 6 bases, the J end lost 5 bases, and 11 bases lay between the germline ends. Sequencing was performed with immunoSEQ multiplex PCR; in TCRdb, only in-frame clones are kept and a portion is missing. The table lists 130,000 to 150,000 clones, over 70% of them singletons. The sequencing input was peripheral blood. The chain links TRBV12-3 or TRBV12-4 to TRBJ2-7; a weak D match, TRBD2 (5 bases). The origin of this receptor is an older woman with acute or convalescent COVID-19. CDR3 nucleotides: TGTGCCAGCAGACTAGGTCTCAACGAGCAGTACTTC. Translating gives CASRLGLNEQYF.